These 2 T cell receptor beta chains were all obtained from the same sample, sequenced in a study of blood T cell repertoires in COVID-19 (dated by TCRdb to about 2020). Library preparation employed the immunoSEQ multiplex PCR assay. TCRdb provides this immuneACCESS table in a form limited to in-frame rearrangements. Some clones are lacking; in checked studies, under half of them reflect an unresolved V gene, and why the rest are absent is not known. Within this sample are 150,000 or so clones, with more than 80% of them counted one time only. The ten largest clones take up roughly 2% of the sample. Sequenced input: peripheral blood. These receptors came from a woman aged 60-75 years with COVID-19, enrolled during active disease.

The chain recombines TRBV3-1 (or the pseudogene TRBV3-2) with TRBJ1-2; tentatively, D is TRBD1 (5 bases). Germline CDR1 is LGHDT and CDR2 is YNNKEL (reference sequence). The CDR3 extends over 17 amino acids. V gave up 7 bases and J gave up 7 bases, with 28 bases separating them. CDR3 amino acids: CASTGSPGLYFQGGYTF. The CDR3 DNA reads TGTGCCAGCACCGGAAGCCCCGGGTTGTACTTCCAGGGTGGCTACACCTTC.

The chain combines TRBV7-9 with TRBJ1-2; 7 bases map to TRBD1. Per germline, CDR1 SEHNR and CDR2 FQNEAQ (reference sequence). Losses at the gene ends were 5 bases for V and 3 bases for J; bases not matched to a gene: 3. This CDR3 comprises 13 residues. CDR3 loop: CASSDTGDYGYTF. In nucleotides, the CDR3 is TGTGCCAGCAGCGATACAGGGGACTATGGCTACACCTTC. Looking up the rest from reference TRBV7-9 and TRBJ1-2 gives the full variable domain: DTGVSQNPRHKITKRGQNVTFRCDPISEHNRLYWYRQTLGQGPEFLTYFQNEAQLEKSRLLSDRFSAERPKGSFSTLEIQRTEQGDSAMYLCASSDTGDYGYTFGSGTRLTVV.